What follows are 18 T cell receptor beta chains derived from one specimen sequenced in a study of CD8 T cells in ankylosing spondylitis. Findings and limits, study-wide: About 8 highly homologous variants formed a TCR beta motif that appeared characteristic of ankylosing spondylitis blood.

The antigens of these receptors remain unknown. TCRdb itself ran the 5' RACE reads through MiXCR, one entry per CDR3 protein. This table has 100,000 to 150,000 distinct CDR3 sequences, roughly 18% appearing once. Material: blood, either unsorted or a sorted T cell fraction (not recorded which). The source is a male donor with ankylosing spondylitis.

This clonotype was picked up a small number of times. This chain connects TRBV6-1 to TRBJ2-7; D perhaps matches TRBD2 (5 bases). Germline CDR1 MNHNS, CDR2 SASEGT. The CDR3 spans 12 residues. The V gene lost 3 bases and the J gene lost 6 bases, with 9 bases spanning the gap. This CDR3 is CASSDFGSEQYF. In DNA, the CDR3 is TGTGCCAGCAGTGACTTTGGGAGCGAGCAGTACTTC.

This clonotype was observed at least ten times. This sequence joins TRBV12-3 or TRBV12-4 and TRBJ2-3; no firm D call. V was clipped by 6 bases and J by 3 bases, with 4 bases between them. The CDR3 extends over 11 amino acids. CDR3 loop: CASRLTDTQYF. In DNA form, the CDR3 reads TGTGCCAGCAGACTGACAGATACGCAGTATTTT.

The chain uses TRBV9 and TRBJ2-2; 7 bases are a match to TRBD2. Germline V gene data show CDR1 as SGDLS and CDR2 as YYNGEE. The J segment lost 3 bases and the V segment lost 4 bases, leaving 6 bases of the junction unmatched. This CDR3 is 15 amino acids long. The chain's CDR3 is CASSSWAGDTGELFF. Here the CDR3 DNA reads TGTGCCAGCAGCTCATGGGCGGGAGACACCGGGGAGCTGTTTTTT.

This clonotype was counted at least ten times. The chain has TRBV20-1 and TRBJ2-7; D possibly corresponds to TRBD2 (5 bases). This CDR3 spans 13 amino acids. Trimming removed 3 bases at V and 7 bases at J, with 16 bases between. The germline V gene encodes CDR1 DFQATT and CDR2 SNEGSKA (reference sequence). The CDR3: CSASGGRRREQYF. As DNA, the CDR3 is TGCAGTGCTAGTGGTGGGAGAAGGAGGGAGCAGTACTTC.

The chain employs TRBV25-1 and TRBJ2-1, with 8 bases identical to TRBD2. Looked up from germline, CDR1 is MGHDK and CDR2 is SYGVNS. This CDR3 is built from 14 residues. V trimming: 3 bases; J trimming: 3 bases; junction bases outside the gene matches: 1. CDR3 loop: CASSDLAGYNEQFF. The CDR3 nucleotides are TGTGCCAGCAGTGATCTAGCGGGCTACAATGAGCAGTTCTTC. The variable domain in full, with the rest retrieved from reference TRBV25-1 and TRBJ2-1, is EADIYQTPRYLVIGTGKKITLECSQTMGHDKMYWYQQDPGMELHLIHYSYGVNSTEKGDLSSESTVSRIRTEHFPLTLESARPSHTSQYLCASSDLAGYNEQFFGPGTRLTVL.

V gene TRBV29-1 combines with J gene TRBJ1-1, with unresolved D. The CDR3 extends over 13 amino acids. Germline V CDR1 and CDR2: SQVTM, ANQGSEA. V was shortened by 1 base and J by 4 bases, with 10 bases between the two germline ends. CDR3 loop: CSVEVDLVTEAFF. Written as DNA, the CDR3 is TGCAGCGTTGAAGTCGACCTGGTCACTGAAGCTTTCTTT.

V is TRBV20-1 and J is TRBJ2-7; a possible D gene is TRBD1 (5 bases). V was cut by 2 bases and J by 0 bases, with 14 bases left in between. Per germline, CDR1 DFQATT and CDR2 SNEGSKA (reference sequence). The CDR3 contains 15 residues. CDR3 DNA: TGCAGTGCTAGACCCCAGCAGGGATGCTCCTACGAGCAGTACTTC. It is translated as CSARPQQGCSYEQYF.

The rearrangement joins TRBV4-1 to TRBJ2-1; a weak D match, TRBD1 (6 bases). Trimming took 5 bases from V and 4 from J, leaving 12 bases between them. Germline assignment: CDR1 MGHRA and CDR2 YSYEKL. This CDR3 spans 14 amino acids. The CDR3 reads CASSSRDNYNEQFF. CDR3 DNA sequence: TGCGCCAGCAGCTCCCGGGACAATTACAATGAGCAGTTCTTC.

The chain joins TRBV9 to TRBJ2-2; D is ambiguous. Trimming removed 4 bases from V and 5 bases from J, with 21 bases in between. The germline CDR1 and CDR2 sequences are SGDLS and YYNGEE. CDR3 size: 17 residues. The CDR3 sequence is CASSRSRTRVRTGELFF. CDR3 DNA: TGTGCCAGCAGCCGCTCGCGCACCAGAGTGAGGACCGGGGAGCTGTTTTTT. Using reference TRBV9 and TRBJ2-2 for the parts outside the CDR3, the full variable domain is DSGVTQTPKHLITATGQRVTLRCSPRSGDLSVYWYQQSLDQGLQFLIQYYNGEERAKGNILERFSAQQFPDLHSELNLSSLELGDSALYFCASSRSRTRVRTGELFFGEGSRLTVL.

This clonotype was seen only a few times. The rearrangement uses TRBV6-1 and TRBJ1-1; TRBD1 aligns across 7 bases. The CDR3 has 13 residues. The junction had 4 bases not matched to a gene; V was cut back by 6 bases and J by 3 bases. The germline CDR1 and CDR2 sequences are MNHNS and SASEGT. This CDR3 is CASRTGLYTEAFF. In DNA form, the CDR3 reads TGTGCCAGCAGGACAGGGCTTTACACTGAAGCTTTCTTT.

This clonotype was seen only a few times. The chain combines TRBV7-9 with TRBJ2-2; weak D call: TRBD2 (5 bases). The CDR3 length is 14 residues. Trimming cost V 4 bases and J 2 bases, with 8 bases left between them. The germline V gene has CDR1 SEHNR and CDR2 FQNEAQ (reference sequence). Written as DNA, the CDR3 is TGTGCCAGCAGCTCTCTAGCAAACACCGGGGAGCTGTTTTTT. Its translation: CASSSLANTGELFF.

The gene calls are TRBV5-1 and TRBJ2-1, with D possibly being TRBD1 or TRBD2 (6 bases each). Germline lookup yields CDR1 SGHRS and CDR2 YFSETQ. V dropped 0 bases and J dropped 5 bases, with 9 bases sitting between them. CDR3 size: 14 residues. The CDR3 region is CASSLGGADNEQFF. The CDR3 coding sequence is TGCGCCAGCAGCTTGGGGGGGGCGGACAATGAGCAGTTCTTC.

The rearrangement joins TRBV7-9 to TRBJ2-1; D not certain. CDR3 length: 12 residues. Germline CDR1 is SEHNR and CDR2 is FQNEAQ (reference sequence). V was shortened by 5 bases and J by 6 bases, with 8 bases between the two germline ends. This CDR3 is CASSRHPNEQFF. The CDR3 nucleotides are TGTGCCAGCAGCCGTCACCCCAATGAGCAGTTCTTC.

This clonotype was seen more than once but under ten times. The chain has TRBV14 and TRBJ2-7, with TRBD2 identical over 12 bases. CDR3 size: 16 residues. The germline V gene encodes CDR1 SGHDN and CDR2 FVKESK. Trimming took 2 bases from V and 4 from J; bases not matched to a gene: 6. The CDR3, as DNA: TGTGCCAGCAGCCAAAGTAGACTAGCGGGAGCATACGAGCAGTACTTC. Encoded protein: CASSQSRLAGAYEQYF.

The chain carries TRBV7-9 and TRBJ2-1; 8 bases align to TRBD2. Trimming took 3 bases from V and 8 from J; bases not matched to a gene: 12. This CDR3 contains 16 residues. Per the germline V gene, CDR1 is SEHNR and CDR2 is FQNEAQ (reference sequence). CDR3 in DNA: TGTGCCAGCAGCTTGCCCCCTTCGGGAGGGCCCTATGAGCAGTTCTTC. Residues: CASSLPPSGGPYEQFF.

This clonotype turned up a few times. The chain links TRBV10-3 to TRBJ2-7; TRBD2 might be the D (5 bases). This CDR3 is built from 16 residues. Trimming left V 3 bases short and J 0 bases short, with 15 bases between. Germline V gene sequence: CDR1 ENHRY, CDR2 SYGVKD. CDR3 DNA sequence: TGTGCCATCAGTGACCCGGGCGGGCTAAGCTCCTACGAGCAGTACTTC. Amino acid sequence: CAISDPGGLSSYEQYF.

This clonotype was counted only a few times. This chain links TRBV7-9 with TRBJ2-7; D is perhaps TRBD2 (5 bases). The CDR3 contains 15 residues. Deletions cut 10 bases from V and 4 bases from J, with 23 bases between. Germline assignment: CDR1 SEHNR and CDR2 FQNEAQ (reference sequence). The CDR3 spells CAIRSGTGILYEQYF. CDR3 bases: TGTGCCATCCGCTCTGGAACGGGGATTCTTTACGAGCAGTACTTC.

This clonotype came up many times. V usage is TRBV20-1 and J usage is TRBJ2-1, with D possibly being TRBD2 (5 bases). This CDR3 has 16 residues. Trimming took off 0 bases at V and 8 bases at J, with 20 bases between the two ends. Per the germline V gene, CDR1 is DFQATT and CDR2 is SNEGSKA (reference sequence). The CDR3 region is CSARDESSPVHDEQFF. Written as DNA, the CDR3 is TGCAGTGCTAGAGATGAGTCTAGCCCCGTGCACGATGAGCAGTTCTTC.